The rows below give T cell receptor beta chains drawn from one sample of a study of T cell changes during pregnancy in multiple sclerosis. Sequencing was performed with immunoSEQ multiplex PCR; in TCRdb, only in-frame clones are kept and a portion is missing. Seen here are around 44,000 clones, about 94% observed once, and the top ten hold roughly 8.3%. This specimen was CD8+ T cells from peripheral blood mononuclear cells, taken in the third trimester of pregnancy. The receptors were sampled from a female donor with multiple sclerosis, enrolled in a pregnancy study. The CDR3 runs from the conserved cysteine through the conserved F or W.

v_call: TRBV4-1; j_call: TRBJ1-3; cdr3_aa: CASSQEGRNTIYF
v_call: TRBV9; j_call: TRBJ2-7; cdr3_aa: CASSGDGEQYF
v_call: TRBV2; j_call: TRBJ1-2; cdr3_aa: CASPTGGGGYTF
v_call: TRBV6-5; j_call: TRBJ1-6; cdr3_aa: CASREGRNSPLHF
v_call: TRBV7-2; j_call: TRBJ2-7; cdr3_aa: CASSLFLGLGQNEQYF
v_call: TRBV27; j_call: TRBJ1-1; cdr3_aa: CASSPWGPVGNTEAFF
v_call: TRBV5-1; j_call: TRBJ2-3; cdr3_aa: CASRVSSTDTQYF
v_call: TRBV6-5; j_call: TRBJ1-2; cdr3_aa: CASSYGTGGRYTF
v_call: TRBV19; j_call: TRBJ1-5; cdr3_aa: CARPRGRSNQPQHF
v_call: TRBV5-1; j_call: TRBJ2-1; cdr3_aa: CASSSRREGPNEQFF
v_call: TRBV29-1; j_call: TRBJ1-1; cdr3_aa: CSVETKNQIAEAFF
v_call: TRBV6-1; j_call: TRBJ2-3; cdr3_aa: CASSEPLAEGDTQYF
v_call: TRBV2; j_call: TRBJ2-3; cdr3_aa: CASSDPSGSTDTQYF
v_call: TRBV29-1; j_call: TRBJ1-2; cdr3_aa: CSVEGQNYGYTF
v_call: TRBV28; j_call: TRBJ2-7; cdr3_aa: CASSLTSFHEQYF
v_call: TRBV6-1; j_call: TRBJ1-3; cdr3_aa: CATGGDSGNTIYF
v_call: TRBV5-1; j_call: TRBJ2-6; cdr3_aa: CASSLRGSAGANVLTF
v_call: TRBV5-1; j_call: TRBJ2-1; cdr3_aa: CASTLTGYNEQFF
v_call: TRBV28; j_call: TRBJ2-3; cdr3_aa: CATTGGSSTDTQYF
v_call: TRBV7-9; j_call: TRBJ1-2; cdr3_aa: CASSWDRESYGYTF
v_call: TRBV19; j_call: TRBJ2-1; cdr3_aa: CASSITSGNNEQFF
v_call: TRBV7-2; j_call: TRBJ2-7; cdr3_aa: CASSPGTSGRYEQYF
v_call: TRBV28; j_call: TRBJ2-7; cdr3_aa: CATEPTGAYEQYF
v_call: TRBV28; j_call: TRBJ2-7; cdr3_aa: CASSLAGTGYEQYF
v_call: TRBV19; j_call: TRBJ1-1; cdr3_aa: CASSIDPGGRNAFF